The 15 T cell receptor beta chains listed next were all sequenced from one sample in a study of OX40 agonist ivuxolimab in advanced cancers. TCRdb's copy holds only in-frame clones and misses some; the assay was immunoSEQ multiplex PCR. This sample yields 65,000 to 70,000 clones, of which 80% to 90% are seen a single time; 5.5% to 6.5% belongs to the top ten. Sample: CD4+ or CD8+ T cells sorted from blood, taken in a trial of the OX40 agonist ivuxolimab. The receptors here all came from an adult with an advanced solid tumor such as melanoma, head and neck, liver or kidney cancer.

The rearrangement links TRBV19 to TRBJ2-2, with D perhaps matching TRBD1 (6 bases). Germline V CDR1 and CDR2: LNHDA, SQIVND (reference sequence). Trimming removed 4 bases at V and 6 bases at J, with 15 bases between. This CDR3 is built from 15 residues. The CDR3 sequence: CASSNRVRIAGELFF. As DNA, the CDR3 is TGTGCCAGTAGTAACAGGGTCCGGATAGCCGGGGAGCTGTTTTTT. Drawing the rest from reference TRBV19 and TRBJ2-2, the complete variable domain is DGGITQSPKYLFRKEGQNVTLSCEQNLNHDAMYWYRQDPGQGLRLIYYSQIVNDFQKGDIAEGYSVSREKKESFPLTVTSAQKNPTAFYLCASSNRVRIAGELFFGEGSRLTVL.

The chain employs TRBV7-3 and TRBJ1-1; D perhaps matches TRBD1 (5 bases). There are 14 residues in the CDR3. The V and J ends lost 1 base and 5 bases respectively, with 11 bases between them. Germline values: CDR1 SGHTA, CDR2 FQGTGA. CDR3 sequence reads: CASSLKGVRTEAFF. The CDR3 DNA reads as TGTGCCAGCAGCTTAAAAGGGGTTCGGACTGAAGCTTTCTTT. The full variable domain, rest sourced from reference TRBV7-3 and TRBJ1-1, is GAGVSQTPSNKVTEKGKYVELRCDPISGHTALYWYRQSLGQGPEFLIYFQGTGAADDSGLPNDRFFAVRPEGSVSTLKIQRTERGDSAVYLCASSLKGVRTEAFFGQGTRLTVV.

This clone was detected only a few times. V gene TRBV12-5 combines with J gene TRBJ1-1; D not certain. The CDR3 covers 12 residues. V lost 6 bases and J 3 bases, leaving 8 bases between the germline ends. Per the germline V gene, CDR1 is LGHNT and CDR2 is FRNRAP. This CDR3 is CASGPRDTEAFF. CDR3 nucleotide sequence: TGTGCTAGTGGCCCTCGGGACACTGAAGCTTTCTTT.

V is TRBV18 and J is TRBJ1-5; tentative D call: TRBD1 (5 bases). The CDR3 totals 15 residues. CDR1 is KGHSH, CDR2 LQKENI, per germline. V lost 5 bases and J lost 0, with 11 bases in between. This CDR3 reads CASSIDSNSNQPQHF. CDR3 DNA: TGTGCCAGCTCAATAGACAGTAATAGCAATCAGCCCCAGCATTTT.

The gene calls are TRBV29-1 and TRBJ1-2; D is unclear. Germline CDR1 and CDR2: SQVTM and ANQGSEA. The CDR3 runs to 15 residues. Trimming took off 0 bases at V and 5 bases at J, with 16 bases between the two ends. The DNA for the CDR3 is TGCAGCGTTGAAGATGATCAGTGGGTTCTTTATGGCTACACCTTC. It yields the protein CSVEDDQWVLYGYTF.

CDR3 DNA: TGTGCCAGCAGCCCGTACAATCGAGGCTACACCTTC. Translating it yields CASSPYNRGYTF. The rearrangement joins TRBV14 to TRBJ1-2; no clear D. Trimming shortened V by 4 bases and J by 8 bases, and 11 bases separated the two germline ends. Germline CDR1 reads SGHDN; CDR2 reads FVKESK. The CDR3 has 12 residues.

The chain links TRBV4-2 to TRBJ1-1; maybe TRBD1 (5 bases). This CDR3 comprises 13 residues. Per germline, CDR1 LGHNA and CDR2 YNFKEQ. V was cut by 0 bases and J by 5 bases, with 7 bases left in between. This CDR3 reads CASSQERGTEAFF. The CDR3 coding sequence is TGTGCCAGCAGCCAAGAAAGGGGTACTGAAGCTTTCTTT.

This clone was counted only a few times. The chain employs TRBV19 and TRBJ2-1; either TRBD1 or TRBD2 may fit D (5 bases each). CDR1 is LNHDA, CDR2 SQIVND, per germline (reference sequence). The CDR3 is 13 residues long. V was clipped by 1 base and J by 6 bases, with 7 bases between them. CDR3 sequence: CASSIAGPNEQFF. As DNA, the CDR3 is TGTGCCAGTAGTATAGCGGGGCCCAATGAGCAGTTCTTC.

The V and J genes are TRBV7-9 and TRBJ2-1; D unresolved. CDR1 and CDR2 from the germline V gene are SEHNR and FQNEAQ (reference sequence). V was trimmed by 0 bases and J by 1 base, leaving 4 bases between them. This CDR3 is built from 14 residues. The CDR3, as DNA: TGTGCCAGCAGCTTAGCAGAGTCCTACAATGAGCAGTTCTTC. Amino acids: CASSLAESYNEQFF.

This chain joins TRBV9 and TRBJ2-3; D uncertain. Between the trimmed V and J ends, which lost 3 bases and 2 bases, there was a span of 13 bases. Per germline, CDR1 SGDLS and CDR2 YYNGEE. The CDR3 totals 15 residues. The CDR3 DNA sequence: TGTGCCAGCAGCGATGCAAGTTACCTCACAGATACGCAGTATTTT. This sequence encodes CASSDASYLTDTQYF.

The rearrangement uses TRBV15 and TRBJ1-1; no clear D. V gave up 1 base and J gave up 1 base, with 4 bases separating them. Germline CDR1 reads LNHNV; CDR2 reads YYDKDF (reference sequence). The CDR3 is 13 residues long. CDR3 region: CATSRVANTEAFF. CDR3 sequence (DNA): TGTGCCACCAGCAGAGTGGCGAACACTGAAGCTTTCTTT.

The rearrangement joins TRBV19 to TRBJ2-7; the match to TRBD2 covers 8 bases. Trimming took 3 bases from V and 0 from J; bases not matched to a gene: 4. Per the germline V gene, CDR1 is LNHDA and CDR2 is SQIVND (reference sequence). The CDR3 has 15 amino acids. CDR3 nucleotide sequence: TGTGCCAGTAGTATGGGGCTAGCGGGCTCCTACGAGCAGTACTTC. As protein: CASSMGLAGSYEQYF.

CDR3 protein: CATSREAGVRYNEQFF. The CDR3 region has the DNA TGTGCCACCAGCAGAGAGGCGGGGGTCCGCTACAATGAGCAGTTCTTC. The gene calls are TRBV15 and TRBJ2-1, with 7 bases identical to TRBD2. The CDR3 is made up of 16 amino acids. V dropped 0 bases and J dropped 3; count of bases not matched to a gene: 5. CDR1 and CDR2 from the germline V gene are LNHNV and YYDKDF (reference sequence).

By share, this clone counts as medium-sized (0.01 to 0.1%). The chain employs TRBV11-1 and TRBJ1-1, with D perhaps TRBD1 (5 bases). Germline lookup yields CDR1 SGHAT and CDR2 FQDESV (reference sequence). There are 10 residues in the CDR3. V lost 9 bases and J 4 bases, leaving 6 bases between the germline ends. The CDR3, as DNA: TGTGCCAGTAGGGGCACTGAAGCTTTCTTT. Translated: CASRGTEAFF.

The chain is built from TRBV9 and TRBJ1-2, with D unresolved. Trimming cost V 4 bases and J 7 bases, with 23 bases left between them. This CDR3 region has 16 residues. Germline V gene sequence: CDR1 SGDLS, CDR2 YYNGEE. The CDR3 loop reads CASSPRSSAEFRGYTF. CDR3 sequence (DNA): TGTGCCAGCAGCCCCCGCTCGAGCGCGGAGTTTCGTGGCTACACCTTC. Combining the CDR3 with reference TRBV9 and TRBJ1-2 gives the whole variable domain DSGVTQTPKHLITATGQRVTLRCSPRSGDLSVYWYQQSLDQGLQFLIQYYNGEERAKGNILERFSAQQFPDLHSELNLSSLELGDSALYFCASSPRSSAEFRGYTFGSGTRLTVV.